The 30 T cell receptor beta chains presented below share a single source sample, sequenced in a study of Ad26.COV2.S vaccination and SARS-CoV-2 variants. Clones were sequenced by immunoSEQ multiplex PCR, and TCRdb holds only the in-frame ones, with some missing. The sample lists 300,000 to 400,000 clones, around nine tenths occurring once. Sample treatment: around 19 received Ad26.COV2.S at low or high dose, single or two shots; roughly five received placebo; per-sample allocation not given. After the first vaccine or placebo injection, samples were drawn on day 63. Sample: peripheral blood, taken in a trial of Ad26.COV2.S vaccine versus placebo. These TCRs come from a person aged 18 to 59 who received the Ad26.COV2.S COVID-19 vaccine or a placebo.

This chain uses TRBV5-5 with TRBJ1-6; weak D call: TRBD1 (6 bases). CDR3 length: 15 amino acids. The V gene's germline CDR1 is SGHKS and CDR2 YYEKEE (reference sequence). Trimming took off 4 bases at V and 10 bases at J, with 18 bases between the two ends. This CDR3 reads CASSGGTPRGSPLHF. For the CDR3, the DNA is TGTGCCAGCAGCGGAGGGACCCCGAGGGGGTCACCCCTCCACTTT.

This clone was found once. DNA of the CDR3: TGTGCCAGCAGTTTGGGAGGATTTTACGAGCAGTACTTC. Residues: CASSLGGFYEQYF. This chain joins TRBV27 and TRBJ2-7; TRBD2 is a possible D gene (6 bases). Germline-derived CDR1 and CDR2 are MNHEY and SMNVEV (reference sequence). The CDR3 totals 13 residues. Trimming removed 3 bases from V and 4 bases from J, with 10 bases in between.

The V and J genes are TRBV19 and TRBJ1-5, with D perhaps matching TRBD1 (5 bases). The germline V gene has CDR1 LNHDA and CDR2 SQIVND (reference sequence). The CDR3 is 15 amino acids. V was trimmed by 10 bases and J by 1 base, leaving 17 bases between them. CDR3 DNA sequence: TGTGCCACCCTCAGGGTAGGGGAAAGCAATCAGCCCCAGCATTTT. This gives the protein CATLRVGESNQPQHF. Based on the CDR3 plus reference TRBV19 and TRBJ1-5, the full variable domain is DGGITQSPKYLFRKEGQNVTLSCEQNLNHDAMYWYRQDPGQGLRLIYYSQIVNDFQKGDIAEGYSVSREKKESFPLTVTSAQKNPTAFYLCATLRVGESNQPQHFGDGTRLSIL.

J is TRBJ2-7 and V is TRBV18; perhaps D is TRBD1 or TRBD2 (5 bases each). CDR1 is KGHSH and CDR2 is LQKENI in the germline V gene. Deletions cut 0 bases from V and 0 bases from J, with 21 bases between. The CDR3 totals 19 residues. The chain's CDR3 is CASSPPGSSPGRNSYEQYF. The CDR3 DNA is TGTGCCAGCTCACCACCGGGAAGTTCTCCGGGACGGAACTCCTACGAGCAGTACTTC. Together with reference TRBV18 and TRBJ2-7, the CDR3 gives the full variable domain: NAGVMQNPRHLVRRRGQEARLRCSPMKGHSHVYWYRQLPEEGLKFMVYLQKENIIDESGMPKERFSAEFPKEGPSILRIQQVVRGDSAAYFCASSPPGSSPGRNSYEQYFGPGTRLTVT.

This clone was recorded only once. The genes are TRBV4-1 and TRBJ2-1, with 7 bases identical to TRBD2. Per germline, CDR1 MGHRA and CDR2 YSYEKL. The CDR3 loop spans 16 amino acids. With V trimmed by 3 bases and J by 0 bases, 5 bases remained unmatched. This CDR3 is CASSQAASGSYNEQFF. In DNA form, the CDR3 reads TGCGCCAGCAGCCAGGCCGCTAGCGGCTCCTACAATGAGCAGTTCTTC.

The gene calls are TRBV27 and TRBJ2-1; 7 bases fit TRBD1. With V trimmed by 4 bases and J by 9 bases, 3 bases remained unmatched. The CDR3 is 12 residues long. Germline assignment: CDR1 MNHEY and CDR2 SMNVEV (reference sequence). This chain's CDR3 is CASSSGQFEQFF. The CDR3 nucleotides are TGTGCCAGCAGTTCGGGACAGTTTGAGCAGTTCTTC.

This chain connects TRBV4-2 to TRBJ2-1, with 8 bases matching TRBD2. CDR1 and CDR2 (germline): LGHNA, YNFKEQ. V lost 0 bases and J lost 0; bases outside the gene matches: 1. The CDR3 contains 16 residues. This chain's CDR3 is CASSQEGTSSYNEQFF. The CDR3 coding sequence is TGTGCCAGCAGCCAAGAAGGGACTAGCTCCTACAATGAGCAGTTCTTC.

The chain joins TRBV5-1 to TRBJ2-7, with TRBD1 matching 11 bases. V trimming: 7 bases; J trimming: 4 bases; junction bases outside the gene matches: 10. From germline, CDR1 is SGHRS and CDR2 YFSETQ. The CDR3 spans 15 residues. The CDR3 reads CASAPPDRGQYEQYF. The CDR3, as DNA: TGCGCCAGCGCCCCCCCGGACAGGGGGCAGTACGAGCAGTACTTC.

The genes are TRBV7-9 and TRBJ1-3; TRBD1 aligns across 7 bases. The CDR3 is made up of 16 amino acids. The J segment lost 1 base and the V segment lost 4 bases, leaving 7 bases of the junction unmatched. In germline, CDR1 is SEHNR, CDR2 FQNEAQ (reference sequence). CDR3 bases: TGTGCCAGCAGCTCCCCGGCGGGACAGTCTGGAAACACCATATATTTT. The encoded protein is CASSSPAGQSGNTIYF.

This clone was found once. The chain couples TRBV3-1 (or the pseudogene TRBV3-2) to TRBJ2-7; weak D call: TRBD1 (5 bases). The germline V and J ends were trimmed by 0 bases and 2 bases, with 11 bases remaining between them. The CDR3 is 15 amino acids. Per the germline V gene, CDR1 is LGHDT and CDR2 is YNNKEL (reference sequence). CDR3 protein: CASSQERTGPYEQYF. The CDR3 DNA reads as TGTGCCAGCAGCCAAGAACGAACAGGACCCTACGAGCAGTACTTC.

The chain joins TRBV7-3 to TRBJ2-1; 9 bases map to TRBD2. The CDR3 contains 16 residues. In germline, CDR1 is SGHTA, CDR2 FQGTGA. The V gene end was trimmed by 5 bases and the J gene end by 9 bases; junction bases not matched to a gene: 14. The CDR3 here is CASSPVGAGGRGEQFF. CDR3 in DNA: TGTGCCAGCAGCCCCGTAGGTGCGGGGGGGCGGGGTGAGCAGTTCTTC.

This chain uses TRBV11-2 with TRBJ2-6; TRBD1 matches at 9 bases. CDR1 SGHAT and CDR2 FQNNGV come from the germline V gene. The trim removed 5 bases at V and 2 bases at J, leaving 10 bases unmatched. The CDR3 length is 18 residues. The CDR3 loop reads CASSPRQGVITGANVLTF. CDR3 DNA sequence: TGTGCCAGCAGCCCAAGACAGGGGGTTATTACTGGGGCCAACGTCCTGACTTTC.

The V call is TRBV4-1, the J call TRBJ1-5; D uncertain. The CDR3 extends over 14 amino acids. Deletions cut 3 bases from V and 0 bases from J, with 6 bases between. Germline V gene lookup returns CDR1 MGHRA and CDR2 YSYEKL. CDR3 bases: TGCGCCAGCAGCCAGAAGGATAGCAATCAGCCCCAGCATTTT. It codes for CASSQKDSNQPQHF.

The chain links TRBV6-5 to TRBJ1-1; TRBD1 is a possible D gene (6 bases). Trimming removed 7 bases at V and 4 bases at J, with 13 bases between. Germline V lookup: CDR1 MNHEY, CDR2 SVGAGI. The CDR3 is 13 amino acids. The CDR3, as DNA: TGTGCCAGCAAGAGGACAGACAGCACTGAAGCTTTCTTT. Amino acids: CASKRTDSTEAFF.

The rearrangement links TRBV19 to TRBJ1-4; 11 positions agree with TRBD1. The CDR3 is 15 residues long. With V trimmed by 7 bases and J by 6 bases, 7 bases remained unmatched. The V gene's germline CDR1 is LNHDA and CDR2 SQIVND (reference sequence). The DNA for the CDR3 is TGTGCCAGTACCGGACAGGGGGCTTTGGATGAAAAACTGTTTTTT. Its protein is CASTGQGALDEKLFF.

This chain links TRBV7-8 with TRBJ1-4; TRBD1 aligns across 8 bases. Germline V gene sequence: CDR1 SGHVS, CDR2 FQNEAQ. This CDR3 spans 17 amino acids. The trim removed 0 bases at V and 0 bases at J, leaving 3 bases unmatched. The CDR3 sequence: CASSLAGGQATNEKLFF. The CDR3 nucleotides read TGTGCCAGCAGCTTAGCCGGGGGACAGGCAACTAATGAAAAACTGTTTTTT. Looking up the rest from reference TRBV7-8 and TRBJ1-4 gives the full variable domain: GAGVSQSPRYKVAKRGQDVALRCDPISGHVSLFWYQQALGQGPEFLTYFQNEAQLDKSGLPSDRFFAERPEGSVSTLKIQRTQQEDSAVYLCASSLAGGQATNEKLFFGSGTQLSVL.

The genes are TRBV30 and TRBJ1-5; 7 nucleotides agree with TRBD1. Germline trimming cut 5 bases from V and 0 bases from J; bases unmatched to any gene: 1. CDR1 is GTSNPN and CDR2 is SVGIG in the germline V gene (reference sequence). CDR3 length equals 13 residues. The CDR3 protein is CAWGQDSNQPQHF. The CDR3 bases are TGTGCCTGGGGACAGGATAGCAATCAGCCCCAGCATTTT. Filled out from reference TRBV30 and TRBJ1-5, the complete variable domain reads SQTIHQWPATLVQPVGSPLSLECTVEGTSNPNLYWYRQAAGRGLQLLFYSVGIGQISSEVPQNLSASRPQDRQFILSSKKLLLSDSGFYLCAWGQDSNQPQHFGDGTRLSIL.

This clone showed up just once. The chain combines TRBV5-5 with TRBJ1-4; 7 bases map to TRBD1. This CDR3 is 15 amino acids long. The germline gives CDR1 SGHKS, CDR2 YYEKEE (reference sequence). With V trimmed by 4 bases and J by 7 bases, 10 bases remained unmatched. The CDR3 nucleotides read TGTGCCAGCAGCCCTAGACAGGGAGGAGGTGAAAAACTGTTTTTT. Its protein product is CASSPRQGGGEKLFF.

The J gene is TRBJ2-5, the V gene TRBV30; a weak D match, TRBD2 (6 bases). Per germline, CDR1 GTSNPN and CDR2 SVGIG (reference sequence). V was shortened by 2 bases and J by 4 bases, with 20 bases between the two germline ends. The CDR3 covers 16 residues. The CDR3, as DNA: TGTGCCTGGAGTTTCACAGCCATCATCGGGGGAGAGACCCAGTACTTC. Translation gives CAWSFTAIIGGETQYF.

This sequence joins TRBV29-1 and TRBJ1-1, with unresolved D. The V and J ends lost 4 bases and 7 bases respectively, with 7 bases between them. Per the germline V gene, CDR1 is SQVTM and CDR2 is ANQGSEA. The CDR3 is made up of 10 amino acids. The CDR3 reads CSVGGVEAFF. In DNA, the CDR3 is TGCAGCGTTGGGGGAGTTGAAGCTTTCTTT. Complete variable domain (other parts from reference TRBV29-1 and TRBJ1-1): SAVISQKPSRDICQRGTSLTIQCQVDSQVTMMFWYRQQPGQSLTLIATANQGSEATYESGFVIDKFPISRPNLTFSTLTVSNMSPEDSSIYLCSVGGVEAFFGQGTRLTVV.

CDR3 amino acids: CASSSPDRDVYNEQFF. The CDR3 DNA is TGTGCCAGCAGTTCCCCCGACAGGGATGTTTACAATGAGCAGTTCTTC. The chain combines TRBV6-5 with TRBJ2-1; 7 nucleotides agree with TRBD1. Trimming at V came to 4 bases and at J to 4 bases, leaving 10 bases not matched to a gene. The CDR3 extends over 16 amino acids. Per germline, CDR1 MNHEY and CDR2 SVGAGI.

The J gene is TRBJ2-2, the V gene TRBV2, with 8 bases that match TRBD1. Unmatched junction bases numbered 7, after V lost 4 bases and J lost 6 bases. This CDR3 region has 15 residues. Germline V gene data show CDR1 as SNHLY and CDR2 as FYNNEI. This chain's CDR3 is CASSVGAGGAGELFF. The DNA for the CDR3 is TGTGCCAGCAGTGTCGGGGCAGGGGGCGCCGGGGAGCTGTTTTTT.

The J gene is TRBJ2-5, the V gene TRBV4-1; D assignment may be TRBD1 or TRBD2 (5 bases each). Germline assignment: CDR1 MGHRA and CDR2 YSYEKL. The length of the CDR3 is 15 residues. Between the trimmed V and J ends, which lost 4 bases and 5 bases, there was a span of 17 bases. DNA of the CDR3: TGCGCCAGCAGCCGAGAACCGGGGCCAAAGGAGACCCAGTACTTC. Its protein product is CASSREPGPKETQYF.

The rearrangement joins TRBV5-3 to TRBJ2-6; D tentatively reads TRBD1 or TRBD2 (5 bases each). TRBV5-3 is an ORF, with its function uncertain. Trimming removed 2 bases from V and 4 bases from J, with 22 bases in between. The CDR3 sequence is 19 residues long. DNA for the CDR3: TGTGCCAGAAGCTTCCGACCGTCGGGGCGCAACGTAGGGGCCAACGTCCTGACTTTC. It is translated as CARSFRPSGRNVGANVLTF.

In this sample, this clone turned up a few times. CDR3 amino acids: CASSLAVDTQYF. The CDR3 DNA reads TGTGCCAGCAGCTTAGCGGTAGATACGCAGTATTTT. The chain links TRBV7-2 to TRBJ2-3, with D uncertain. CDR3 length equals 12 residues. Trimming removed 0 bases at V and 5 bases at J, with 3 bases between. The germline V gene has CDR1 SGHTA and CDR2 FQGNSA.

This clone occurred once. This chain connects TRBV5-1 to TRBJ2-1; 11 bases align to TRBD2. There are 15 residues in the CDR3. CDR1 and CDR2 (germline): SGHRS, YFSETQ. Trimming at V came to 1 base and at J to 8 bases, leaving 5 bases not matched to a gene. CDR3 amino acids: CASSLTSGGLYEQFF. For the CDR3, the DNA is TGCGCCAGCAGCTTGACTAGCGGGGGCTTGTATGAGCAGTTCTTC.

The chain couples TRBV11-1 to TRBJ1-1; D not certain. The germline gives CDR1 SGHAT, CDR2 FQDESV (reference sequence). V lost 1 base to trimming and J lost 1 base, with 13 bases between them. This CDR3 region has 16 residues. CDR3: CASSLGVGTTNTEAFF. The CDR3 DNA reads as TGTGCCAGCAGCTTAGGAGTAGGCACTACGAACACTGAAGCTTTCTTT. Combining the CDR3 with reference TRBV11-1 and TRBJ1-1 gives the whole variable domain EAEVAQSPRYKITEKSQAVAFWCDPISGHATLYWYRQILGQGPELLVQFQDESVVDDSQLPKDRFSAERLKGVDSTLKIQPAELGDSAMYLCASSLGVGTTNTEAFFGQGTRLTVV.

CDR3 amino acids: CASSQDRLAGEYNEQFF. The DNA for the CDR3 is TGTGCCAGCAGCCAAGATAGGCTAGCGGGGGAGTACAATGAGCAGTTCTTC. The chain links TRBV3-1 (or the pseudogene TRBV3-2) to TRBJ2-1; 10 bases fit TRBD2. Germline CDR1 is LGHDT and CDR2 is YNNKEL (reference sequence). The CDR3 is 17 amino acids. J lost 4 bases, V lost 0 bases, and 6 bases had no gene match.

The chain recombines TRBV5-8 with TRBJ2-3; D call uncertain. The CDR3 consists of 15 residues. Germline V gene lookup returns CDR1 SGHTS and CDR2 YDEGEE. Trimming cost V 1 base and J 2 bases, with 11 bases left between them. CDR3 in DNA: TGTGCCAGCAGCTTGTTTGAGCGCCCCACAGATACGCAGTATTTT. This gives the protein CASSLFERPTDTQYF.

The chain recombines TRBV2 with TRBJ2-7; possibly TRBD1 for D (5 bases). This CDR3 contains 13 residues. The germline gives CDR1 SNHLY, CDR2 FYNNEI. V dropped 6 bases and J dropped 4 bases, with 13 bases sitting between them. In DNA, the CDR3 is TGTGCCAGCAGGATGACAGTCAGATACGAGCAGTACTTC. Translation gives CASRMTVRYEQYF.